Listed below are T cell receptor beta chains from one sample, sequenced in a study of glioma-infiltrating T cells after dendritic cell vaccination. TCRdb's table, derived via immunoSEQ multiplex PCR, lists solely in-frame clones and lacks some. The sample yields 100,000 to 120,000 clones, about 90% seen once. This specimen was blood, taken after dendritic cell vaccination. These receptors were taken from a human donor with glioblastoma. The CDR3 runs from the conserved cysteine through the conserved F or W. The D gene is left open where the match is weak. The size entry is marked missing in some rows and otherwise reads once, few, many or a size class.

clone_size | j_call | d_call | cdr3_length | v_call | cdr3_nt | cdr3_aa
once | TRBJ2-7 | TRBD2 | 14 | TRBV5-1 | TGCGCCAGCAGACTAGCGGGCCTCTCCTACGAGCAGTACTTC | CASRLAGLSYEQYF
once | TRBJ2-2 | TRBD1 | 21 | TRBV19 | TGTGCCAGTAGTCCTGGACAGGGTGGATTGGTATCTAACGCGAACACCGGGGAGCTGTTTTTT | CASSPGQGGLVSNANTGELFF
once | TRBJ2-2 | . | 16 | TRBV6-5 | TGTGCCAGCAGTTACTATCTGCAGGGTACCGCCGGGGAGCTGTTTTTT | CASSYYLQGTAGELFF
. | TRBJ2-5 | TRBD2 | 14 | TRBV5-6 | TGTGCCAGCAGCTCGGGACTAATCGTGAAGACCCAGTACTTC | CASSSGLIVKTQYF
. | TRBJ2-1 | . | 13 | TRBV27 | TGTGCCAGCAGCCGGGGAGTCTACAATGAGCAGTTCTTC | CASSRGVYNEQFF
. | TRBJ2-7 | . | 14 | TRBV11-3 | TGTGCCAGCAGCTTAGGGCGGGACGCCTACGAGCAGTACTTC | CASSLGRDAYEQYF
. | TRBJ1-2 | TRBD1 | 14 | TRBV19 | TGTGCCAGTAGTGGAAGGACAGGATTCGATGGCTACACCTTC | CASSGRTGFDGYTF
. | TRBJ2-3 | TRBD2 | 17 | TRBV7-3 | TGTGCCAGCAGCTTAATGGCTAGCGGGGGGGCAGGAGATACGCAGTATTTT | CASSLMASGGAGDTQYF
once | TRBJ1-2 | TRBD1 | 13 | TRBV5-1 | TGCGCCAGCAGCTTGACAGGGGAACGTGGCTACACCTTC | CASSLTGERGYTF
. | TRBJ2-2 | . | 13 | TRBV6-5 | TGTGCCAGCAGCGGGGGGCGGATCGGGGAGCTGTTTTTT | CASSGGRIGELFF
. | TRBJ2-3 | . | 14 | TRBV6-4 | TGTGCCAGCAGTGCGGCGGGAACCACAGATACGCAGTATTTT | CASSAAGTTDTQYF
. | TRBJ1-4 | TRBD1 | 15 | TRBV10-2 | TGCGCCAGCAGGAACGGACAGGGCGCTAATGAAAAACTGTTTTTT | CASRNGQGANEKLFF
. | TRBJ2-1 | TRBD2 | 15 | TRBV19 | TGTGCCAGTAGTCCCCTAGCGGGCTCCTACAATGAGCAGTTCTTC | CASSPLAGSYNEQFF
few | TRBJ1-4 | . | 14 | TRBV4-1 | TGCGCCAGCAGCCATACAGGTACCACTGAAAAACTGTTTTTT | CASSHTGTTEKLFF
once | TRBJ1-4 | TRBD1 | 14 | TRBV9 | TGTGCCAGCACCGAGACAGGGGATAATGAAAAACTGTTTTTT | CASTETGDNEKLFF
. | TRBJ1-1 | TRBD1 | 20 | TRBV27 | TGTGCCAGCAGTTTATCCGAGGGGACGGGGACAGGGGGGATGAACACTGAAGCTTTCTTT | CASSLSEGTGTGGMNTEAFF
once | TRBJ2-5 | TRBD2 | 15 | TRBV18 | TGTGCCAGCCGACCCCGGCTAGCGGGAGAGGAGACCCAGTACTTC | CASRPRLAGEETQYF
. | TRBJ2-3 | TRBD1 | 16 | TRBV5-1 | TGCGCCAGCAGCTTGGTCGGTACACAGGGGATTGATACGCAGTATTTT | CASSLVGTQGIDTQYF
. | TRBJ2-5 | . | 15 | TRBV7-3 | TGTGCCAGCAGCTTAACAGGGGGAGGGGGAGAGACCCAGTACTTC | CASSLTGGGGETQYF
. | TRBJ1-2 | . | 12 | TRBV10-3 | TGTGCCATCAGTAGGGAGTCAGGTGGCTACACCTTC | CAISRESGGYTF
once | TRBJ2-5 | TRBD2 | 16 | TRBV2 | TGTGCCAGCAGTTTAGGACTAGCGGGGGGGGGAGAGACCCAGTACTTC | CASSLGLAGGGETQYF
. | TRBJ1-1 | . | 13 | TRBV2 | TGTGCCAGCACTCAAGACATGAACACTGAAGCTTTCTTT | CASTQDMNTEAFF
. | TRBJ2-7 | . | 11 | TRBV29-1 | TGCAGCGTTCAGGGTACCTACGAGCAGTACTTC | CSVQGTYEQYF
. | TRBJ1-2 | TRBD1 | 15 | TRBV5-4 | TGTGCCAGCAGCTCGAGACAGGGACCTTCGGGTGGCTACACCTTC | CASSSRQGPSGGYTF
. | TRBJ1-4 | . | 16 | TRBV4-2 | TGTGCCAGCAGCCATGGGGGCAGGTTTCCTAATGAAAAACTGTTTTTT | CASSHGGRFPNEKLFF
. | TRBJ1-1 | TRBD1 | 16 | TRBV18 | TGTGCCAGCTCATCCGGGACAGGGGCCTTGGGCACTGAAGCTTTCTTT | CASSSGTGALGTEAFF
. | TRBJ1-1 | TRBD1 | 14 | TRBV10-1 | TGCGCCCCCCGCGGGACAGGGGGCGGCGGTGAAGCTTTCTTT | CAPRGTGGGGEAFF
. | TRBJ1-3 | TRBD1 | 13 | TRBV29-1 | TGCAGCGCAAGGACAGGCTCTGGAAACACCATATATTTT | CSARTGSGNTIYF
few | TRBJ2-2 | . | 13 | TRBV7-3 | TGTGCCAGCAGTTTTGGCGGCACCGGGGAGCTGTTTTTT | CASSFGGTGELFF
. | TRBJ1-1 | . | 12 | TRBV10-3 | TGTGCCATCAGTCCGGGAAACACTGAAGCTTTCTTT | CAISPGNTEAFF